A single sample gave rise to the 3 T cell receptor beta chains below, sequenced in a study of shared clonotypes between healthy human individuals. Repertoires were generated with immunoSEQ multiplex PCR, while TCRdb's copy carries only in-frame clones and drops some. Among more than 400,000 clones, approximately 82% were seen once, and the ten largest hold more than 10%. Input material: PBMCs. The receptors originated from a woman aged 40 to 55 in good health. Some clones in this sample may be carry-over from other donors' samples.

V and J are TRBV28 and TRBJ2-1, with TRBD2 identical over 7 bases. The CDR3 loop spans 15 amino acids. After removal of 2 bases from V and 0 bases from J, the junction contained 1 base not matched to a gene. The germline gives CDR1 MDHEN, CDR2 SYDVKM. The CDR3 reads CASSLAGVSYNEQFF. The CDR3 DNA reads TGTGCCAGCAGTTTAGCGGGAGTCTCCTACAATGAGCAGTTCTTC.

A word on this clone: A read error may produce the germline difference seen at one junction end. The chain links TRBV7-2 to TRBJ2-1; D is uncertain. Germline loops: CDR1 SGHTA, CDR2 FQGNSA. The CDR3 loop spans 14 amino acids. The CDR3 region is CASSLGLGYNEQFF. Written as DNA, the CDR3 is TGTGCCAGCAGTTTAGGGTTGGGCTACAATGAGCAGTTCTTC. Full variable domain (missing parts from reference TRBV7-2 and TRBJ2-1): GAGVSQSPSNKVTEKGKDVELRCDPISGHTALYWYRQSLGQGLEFLIYFQGNSAPDKSGLPSDRFSAERTGGSVSTLTIQRTQQEDSAVYLCASSLGLGYNEQFFGPGTRLTVL.

The CDR3 here is CASSHRGSWSDTQYF. CDR3 nucleotide sequence: TGTGCCAGCAGCCATAGAGGTAGCTGGTCCGATACGCAGTATTTT. This chain uses TRBV4-2 with TRBJ2-3; D call uncertain. The CDR3 is made up of 15 amino acids. V was cut by 3 bases and J by 6 bases, with 16 bases left in between. Germline V gives CDR1 LGHNA, CDR2 YNFKEQ.